The 11 T cell receptor beta chains in this list originate from one sample, sequenced in a study of human T cells and chemical hapten exposure. Stated time point: patch test 1, 2 weeks after DPC sensitization. As for treatment: therapeutic diphenylcyclopropenone sensitization with weekly scalp DPC. Each CDR3 protein is one row after TCRdb ran MiXCR on the RACE reads. The sample carries just under 350,000 distinct CDR3 sequences, around 7% recorded once. The sequencing used whole blood, collected in connection with sensitization to the hapten diphenylcyclopropenone (DPC). The receptors shown here come from a woman under 30 with alopecia areata. Some clones in this sample may be carry-over from other donors' samples.

The gene calls are TRBV6-5 and TRBJ2-5, with 8 positions matching TRBD1. This CDR3 contains 16 residues. Germline trimming cut 2 bases from V and 2 bases from J; bases unmatched to any gene: 7. Germline V CDR1 and CDR2: MNHEY, SVGAGI. CDR3 residues: CASSYGYGTGQETQYF. Written as DNA, the CDR3 is TGTGCCAGCAGTTACGGTTATGGGACAGGACAAGAGACCCAGTACTTC.

This clonotype has at least ten counts. CDR3 loop: CATKDSGTSILFF. CDR3 in DNA: TGTGCCACCAAAGACTCCGGGACTAGCATTCTGTTCTTC. The rearrangement uses TRBV28 and TRBJ2-1, with 9 bases identical to TRBD2. This CDR3 comprises 13 residues. CDR1 MDHEN and CDR2 SYDVKM come from the germline V gene. Unmatched junction bases numbered 16, after V lost 10 bases and J lost 15 bases.

This clonotype was observed many times. V and J are TRBV28 and TRBJ2-7; 7 bases agree with TRBD2. The CDR3 is made up of 13 amino acids. Per the germline V gene, CDR1 is MDHEN and CDR2 is SYDVKM. The V segment lost 2 bases and the J segment 4 bases; nucleotides outside the gene matches: 2. CDR3 amino acids: CASSLGGGYEQYF. CDR3 in DNA: TGTGCCAGCAGTTTAGGCGGGGGATACGAGCAGTACTTC.

This clonotype was counted between two and nine times. The chain uses TRBV7-3 and TRBJ2-2; TRBD1 matches at 7 bases. There are 14 residues in the CDR3. With V trimmed by 2 bases and J by 6 bases, 3 bases remained unmatched. Germline CDR1 SGHTA, CDR2 FQGTGA. CDR3 nucleotides: TGTGCCAGCAGCTTATGGCAGGGGGCCGGGGAGCTGTTTTTT. The encoded protein is CASSLWQGAGELFF.

Regarding this clonotype: A read error may be the cause here, since a much bigger clone is one base away. V and J are TRBV6-2 or TRBV6-3 and TRBJ1-1; D unresolved. The length of the CDR3 is 15 residues. The V gene's germline CDR1 is MNHEY and CDR2 SVGEGT. The germline V and J ends were trimmed by 6 bases and 3 bases, with 17 bases remaining between them. Here the CDR3 DNA reads TGTGCCAGCAGGGAACTGGCGCATTTTGACACTGAAGCTTTCTTT. Protein: CASRELAHFDTEAFF.

This clonotype has ten or more counts. The rearrangement joins TRBV5-1 to TRBJ2-7; TRBD1 matches at 9 bases. Losses at the gene ends were 0 bases for V and 1 base for J; bases not matched to a gene: 8. The germline CDR1 and CDR2 sequences are SGHRS and YFSETQ. This CDR3 has 17 amino acids. The CDR3 region is CASSLEPPGQGSYEQYF. The CDR3 coding sequence is TGCGCCAGCAGCTTGGAACCTCCCGGACAGGGGTCCTACGAGCAGTACTTC.

The sample holds a few counts of this clonotype. The chain employs TRBV24-1 and TRBJ1-3; D not certain. Per the germline V gene, CDR1 is KGHDR and CDR2 is SFDVKD. The CDR3 is 11 residues long. V was clipped by 6 bases and J by 4 bases, with 3 bases between them. Here the CDR3 reads CATSSGNTIYF. Written as DNA, the CDR3 is TGTGCCACCAGTTCAGGAAACACCATATATTTT.

This clonotype occurred many times. J is TRBJ1-5 and V is TRBV6-2 or TRBV6-3; 7 bases agree with TRBD1. The CDR3 runs 16 residues. The V and J ends lost 5 bases and 7 bases, in that order; junction bases with no gene match: 14. Germline loops: CDR1 MNHEY, CDR2 SVGEGT. DNA for the CDR3: TGTGCCAGCAGTGGGGTATCGGACAGGCCCATACAGCCCCAGCATTTT. Protein product: CASSGVSDRPIQPQHF.

This clonotype has only one observation. The chain couples TRBV4-3 to TRBJ1-2; D ambiguous. Trimming removed 1 base from V and 3 bases from J, with 18 bases in between. The CDR3 extends over 17 amino acids. Germline V gene sequence: CDR1 LGHNA, CDR2 YSLEER. The CDR3 bases are TGCGCCAGCAGCCAAGGGGTTATCTTGGCCGGTGACTATGGCTACACCTTC. Residues: CASSQGVILAGDYGYTF.

J is TRBJ1-4 and V is TRBV6-6; TRBD1 might be the D (5 bases). Per the germline V gene, CDR1 is MNHNY and CDR2 is SVGAGI (reference sequence). CDR3 length equals 14 residues. V was pared by 3 bases and J by 7 bases, with 12 bases between. CDR3 sequence: CASSYGQGGEKLFF. CDR3 sequence (DNA): TGTGCCAGCAGTTATGGGCAGGGCGGTGAAAAACTGTTTTTT.

This sequence joins TRBV5-1 and TRBJ2-3; 7 bases map to TRBD2. Germline V lookup: CDR1 SGHRS, CDR2 YFSETQ. The CDR3 spans 17 residues. After removal of 1 base from V and 0 bases from J, the junction contained 8 bases not matched to a gene. DNA for the CDR3: TGCGCCAGCAGCTTGCCTACGGGGGGACGCAGCACAGATACGCAGTATTTT. This translates into CASSLPTGGRSTDTQYF.